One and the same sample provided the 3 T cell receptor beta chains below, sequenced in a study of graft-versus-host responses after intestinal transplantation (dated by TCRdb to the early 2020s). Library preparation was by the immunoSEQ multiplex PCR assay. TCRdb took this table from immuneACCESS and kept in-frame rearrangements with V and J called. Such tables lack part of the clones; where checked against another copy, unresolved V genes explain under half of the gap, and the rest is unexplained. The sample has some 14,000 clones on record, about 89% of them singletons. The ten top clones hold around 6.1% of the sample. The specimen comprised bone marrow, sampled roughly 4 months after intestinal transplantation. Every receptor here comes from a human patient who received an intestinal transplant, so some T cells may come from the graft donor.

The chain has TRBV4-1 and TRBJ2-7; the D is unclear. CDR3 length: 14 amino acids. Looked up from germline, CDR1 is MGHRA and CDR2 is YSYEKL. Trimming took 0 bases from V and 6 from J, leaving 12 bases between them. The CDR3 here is CASSQDGQYFEQYF. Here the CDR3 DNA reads TGCGCCAGCAGCCAAGATGGTCAATACTTCGAGCAGTACTTC.

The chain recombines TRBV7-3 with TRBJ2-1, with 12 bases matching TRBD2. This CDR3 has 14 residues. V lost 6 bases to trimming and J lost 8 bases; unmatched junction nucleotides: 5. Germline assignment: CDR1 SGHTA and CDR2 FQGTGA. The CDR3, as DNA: TGTGCCAGCAGTCTAGCGGGAGGGGTTGATGAGCAGTTCTTC. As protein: CASSLAGGVDEQFF.

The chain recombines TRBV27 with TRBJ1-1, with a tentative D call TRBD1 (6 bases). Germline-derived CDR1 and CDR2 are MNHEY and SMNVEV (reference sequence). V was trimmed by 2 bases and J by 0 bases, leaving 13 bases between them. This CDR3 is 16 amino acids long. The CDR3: CASSLGVTGLNTEAFF. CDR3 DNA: TGTGCCAGCAGTTTAGGAGTGACAGGTTTGAACACTGAAGCTTTCTTT.